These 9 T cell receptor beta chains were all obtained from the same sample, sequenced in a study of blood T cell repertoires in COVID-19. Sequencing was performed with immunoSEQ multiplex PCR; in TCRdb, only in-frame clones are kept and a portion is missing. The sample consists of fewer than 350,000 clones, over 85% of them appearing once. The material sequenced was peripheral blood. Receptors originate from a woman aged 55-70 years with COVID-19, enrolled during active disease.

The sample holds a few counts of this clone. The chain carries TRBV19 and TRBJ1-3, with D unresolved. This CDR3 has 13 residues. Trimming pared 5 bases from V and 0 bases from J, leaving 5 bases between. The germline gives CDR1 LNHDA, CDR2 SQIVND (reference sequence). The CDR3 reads CASSSLSGNTIYF. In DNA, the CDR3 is TGTGCCAGTAGTTCCCTCTCTGGAAACACCATATATTTT.

This CDR3 reads CASSRQQGEGSGYTF. The DNA of the CDR3 is TGCGCCAGCAGCCGTCAGCAGGGGGAAGGTAGTGGCTACACCTTC. The gene calls are TRBV5-1 and TRBJ1-2, with TRBD1 matching over 7 bases. The V and J ends lost 4 bases and 7 bases, in that order; junction bases with no gene match: 13. The CDR3 loop spans 15 amino acids. Germline V gene data show CDR1 as SGHRS and CDR2 as YFSETQ.

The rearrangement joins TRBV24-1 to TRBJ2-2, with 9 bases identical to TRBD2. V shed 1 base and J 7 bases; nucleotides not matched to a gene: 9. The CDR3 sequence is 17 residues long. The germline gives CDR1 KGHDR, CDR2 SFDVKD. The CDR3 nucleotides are TGTGCCACCAGTGATTTTAGTACTAGCGGGCGGATCGGGGAGCTGTTTTTT. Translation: CATSDFSTSGRIGELFF.

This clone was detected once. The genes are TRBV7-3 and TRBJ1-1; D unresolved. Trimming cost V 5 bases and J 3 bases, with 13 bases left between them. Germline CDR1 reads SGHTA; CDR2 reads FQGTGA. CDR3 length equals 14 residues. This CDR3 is CASSVNGRDTEAFF. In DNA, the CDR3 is TGTGCCAGCAGCGTGAATGGGCGAGACACTGAAGCTTTCTTT. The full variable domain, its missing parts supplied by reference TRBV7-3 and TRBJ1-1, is GAGVSQTPSNKVTEKGKYVELRCDPISGHTALYWYRQSLGQGPEFLIYFQGTGAADDSGLPNDRFFAVRPEGSVSTLKIQRTERGDSAVYLCASSVNGRDTEAFFGQGTRLTVV.

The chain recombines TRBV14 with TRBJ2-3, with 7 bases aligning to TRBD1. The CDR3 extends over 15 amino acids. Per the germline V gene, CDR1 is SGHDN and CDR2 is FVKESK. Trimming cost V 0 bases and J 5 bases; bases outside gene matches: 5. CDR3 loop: CASSQDRGPGDTQYF. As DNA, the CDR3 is TGTGCCAGCAGCCAAGATAGGGGGCCCGGAGATACGCAGTATTTT.

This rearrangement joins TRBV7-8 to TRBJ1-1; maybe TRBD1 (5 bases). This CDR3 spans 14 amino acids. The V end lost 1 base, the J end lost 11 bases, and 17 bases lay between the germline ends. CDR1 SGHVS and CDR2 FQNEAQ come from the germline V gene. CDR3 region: CASSLVRGDYHAFF. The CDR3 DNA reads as TGTGCCAGCAGCTTAGTCCGGGGGGACTATCACGCTTTCTTT. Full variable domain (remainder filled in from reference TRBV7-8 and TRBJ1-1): GAGVSQSPRYKVAKRGQDVALRCDPISGHVSLFWYQQALGQGPEFLTYFQNEAQLDKSGLPSDRFFAERPEGSVSTLKIQRTQQEDSAVYLCASSLVRGDYHAFFGQGTRLTVV.

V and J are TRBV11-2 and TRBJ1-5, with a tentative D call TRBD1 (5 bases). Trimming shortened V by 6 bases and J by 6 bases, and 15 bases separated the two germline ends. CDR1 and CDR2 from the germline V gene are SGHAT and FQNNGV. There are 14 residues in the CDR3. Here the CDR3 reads CASSHQGIGQPQHF. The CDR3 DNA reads TGTGCCAGCAGTCATCAGGGTATCGGTCAGCCCCAGCATTTT.

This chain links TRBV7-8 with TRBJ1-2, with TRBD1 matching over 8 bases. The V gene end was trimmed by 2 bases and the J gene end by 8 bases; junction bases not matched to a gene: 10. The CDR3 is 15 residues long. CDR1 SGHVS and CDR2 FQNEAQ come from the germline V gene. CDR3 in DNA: TGTGCCAGCAGCTTAACAGGACAGGGTACTAACGGCTACACCTTC. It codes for CASSLTGQGTNGYTF. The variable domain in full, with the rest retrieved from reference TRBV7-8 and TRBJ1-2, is GAGVSQSPRYKVAKRGQDVALRCDPISGHVSLFWYQQALGQGPEFLTYFQNEAQLDKSGLPSDRFFAERPEGSVSTLKIQRTQQEDSAVYLCASSLTGQGTNGYTFGSGTRLTVV.

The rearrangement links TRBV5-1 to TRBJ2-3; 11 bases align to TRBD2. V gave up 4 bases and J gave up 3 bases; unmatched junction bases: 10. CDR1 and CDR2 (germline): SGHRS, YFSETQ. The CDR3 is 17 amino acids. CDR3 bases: TGCGCCAGCAGCCACAAGCTAGCGGGGGGTCCAACAGATACGCAGTATTTT. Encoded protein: CASSHKLAGGPTDTQYF.